Each of the 30 T cell receptor beta chains below was sequenced from the same sample in a study of T cell responses to AZD1222 COVID-19 vaccine. Only in-frame clones appear in the TCRdb table, and some are missing; sequencing was by immunoSEQ multiplex PCR. Of around 130,000 clones in the sample, 90% to 95% were seen once. Specimen: peripheral blood, collected on day 0 of AZD1222 vaccination. The receptors originated from an adult in good health.

V usage is TRBV6-5 and J usage is TRBJ1-6, with D unclear. The CDR3 is made up of 13 amino acids. V was cut by 7 bases and J by 8 bases, with 12 bases left in between. From germline, CDR1 is MNHEY and CDR2 SVGAGI. CDR3 bases: TGTGCCAGCACCTGGGAGAGGGATTCACCCCTCCACTTT. This encodes CASTWERDSPLHF.

The genes are TRBV7-2 and TRBJ2-1; D is perhaps TRBD2 (6 bases). The CDR3 has 15 amino acids. Trimming took 5 bases from V and 1 from J, leaving 12 bases between them. Germline V gene lookup returns CDR1 SGHTA and CDR2 FQGNSA. The CDR3: CASSPRLDSYNEQFF. CDR3 bases: TGTGCCAGCAGCCCCCGACTAGATTCCTACAATGAGCAGTTCTTC.

The J gene is TRBJ2-1, the V gene TRBV9, with D possibly matching TRBD2 (6 bases). The CDR3 totals 18 residues. V gave up 0 bases and J gave up 1 base, with 17 bases separating them. In germline, CDR1 is SGDLS, CDR2 YYNGEE. This CDR3 reads CASSVGGKLARSYNEQFF. Written as DNA, the CDR3 is TGTGCCAGCAGCGTAGGGGGGAAACTAGCCAGGTCCTACAATGAGCAGTTCTTC.

The chain links TRBV14 to TRBJ1-5; D may be TRBD1 (6 bases). The CDR3 runs 17 residues. Trimming pared 0 bases from V and 3 bases from J, leaving 15 bases between. The germline V gene encodes CDR1 SGHDN and CDR2 FVKESK. The CDR3 region has the DNA TGTGCCAGCAGCCAAGATTGGGGGCAGGGCGACAATCAGCCCCAGCATTTT. It specifies CASSQDWGQGDNQPQHF.

The CDR3: CASSLTAPGTEYF. DNA for the CDR3: TGTGCCAGCTCCCTTACTGCACCCGGGACAGAGTACTTC. This chain joins TRBV5-4 and TRBJ2-5; 7 bases fit TRBD1. This CDR3 has 13 residues. The V segment lost 7 bases and the J segment 12 bases; nucleotides outside the gene matches: 15. Germline CDR1 and CDR2: SGHNT and YYREEE (reference sequence).

The chain recombines TRBV11-1 with TRBJ2-5; 13 bases match TRBD2. Losses at the gene ends were 5 bases for V and 5 bases for J; bases not matched to a gene: 8. The CDR3 sequence is 16 residues long. Looked up from germline, CDR1 is SGHAT and CDR2 is FQDESV (reference sequence). The CDR3 bases are TGTGCCAGCAGCCCCAGGACTAGCGGGAGTATGGAGACCCAGTACTTC. This encodes CASSPRTSGSMETQYF.

This clone was seen a single time. The rearrangement uses TRBV7-2 and TRBJ1-1, with D possibly matching TRBD1 (6 bases). V was pared by 5 bases and J by 5 bases, with 21 bases between. Germline V CDR1 and CDR2: SGHTA, FQGNSA. The CDR3 extends over 16 amino acids. DNA of the CDR3: TGTGCCAGCAGCCAACCTACTTTAGGTAGGGGGACTGAAGCTTTCTTT. Translating it yields CASSQPTLGRGTEAFF.

This chain uses TRBV5-1 with TRBJ1-6; maybe TRBD1 (6 bases). With 1 base removed from V and 1 base from J, the gap between germline ends came to 12 bases. The germline V gene encodes CDR1 SGHRS and CDR2 YFSETQ. The CDR3 sequence is 17 residues long. CDR3 amino acids: CASSLLGAQSYNSPLHF. CDR3 nucleotides: TGCGCCAGCAGCTTGCTGGGGGCGCAGTCCTATAATTCACCCCTCCACTTT.

The chain is built from TRBV6-6 and TRBJ2-7; TRBD2 aligns across 7 bases. Trimming took 7 bases from V and 2 from J; bases not matched to a gene: 11. Germline V gives CDR1 MNHNY, CDR2 SVGAGI (reference sequence). The CDR3 sequence is 15 residues long. The CDR3 loop is CASTEGLAATYEQYF. DNA of the CDR3: TGTGCCAGCACAGAAGGTCTAGCGGCTACCTACGAGCAGTACTTC.

This chain uses TRBV6-2 or TRBV6-3 with TRBJ1-1; perhaps TRBD1 as D (6 bases). Per germline, CDR1 MNHEY and CDR2 SVGEGT. The ends were cut back, 4 bases at V and 3 bases at J, with 18 bases in the middle. The length of the CDR3 is 16 residues. The DNA of the CDR3 is TGTGCCAGCAGTTCCTCGCCGGGAGGGGGGGACACTGAAGCTTTCTTT. Translation gives CASSSSPGGGDTEAFF.

CDR3 DNA: TGCGCCAGCAGTGAGTCGAAGGGGGAAGGCTACACCTTC. Encoded protein: CASSESKGEGYTF. The chain carries TRBV10-2 and TRBJ1-2; tentatively, D is TRBD1 (6 bases). Trimming shortened V by 0 bases and J by 8 bases, and 10 bases separated the two germline ends. Germline-derived CDR1 and CDR2 are WSHSY and SAAADI. The CDR3 loop spans 13 amino acids.

This clone was detected only once. CDR3 sequence reads: CAWRSVGAFF. The CDR3 DNA follows: TGTGCCTGGCGATCGGTGGGAGCTTTCTTT. The rearrangement joins TRBV30 to TRBJ1-1; D unclear. CDR3 size: 10 residues. V lost 5 bases to trimming and J lost 10 bases, with 11 bases between them. The germline gives CDR1 GTSNPN, CDR2 SVGIG (reference sequence).

The J gene is TRBJ2-1, the V gene TRBV9, with D possibly being TRBD1 (6 bases). Germline V CDR1 and CDR2: SGDLS, YYNGEE. Between the trimmed V and J ends, which lost 4 bases and 7 bases, there was a span of 21 bases. There are 16 residues in the CDR3. CDR3 protein: CASSPRGLGVRNEQFF. DNA for the CDR3: TGTGCCAGCAGCCCGAGGGGGTTAGGGGTACGAAATGAGCAGTTCTTC. Together with reference TRBV9 and TRBJ2-1, the CDR3 gives the full variable domain: DSGVTQTPKHLITATGQRVTLRCSPRSGDLSVYWYQQSLDQGLQFLIQYYNGEERAKGNILERFSAQQFPDLHSELNLSSLELGDSALYFCASSPRGLGVRNEQFFGPGTRLTVL.

The gene calls are TRBV5-6 and TRBJ2-3, with 10 bases that match TRBD1. Germline V gene lookup returns CDR1 SGHDT and CDR2 YYEEEE. V lost 2 bases, J lost 1 base, and 7 bases stayed unmatched. The CDR3 is 17 amino acids. The CDR3 protein is CASSLLSGTGGTDTQYF. CDR3 coding DNA: TGTGCCAGCAGCTTACTTAGCGGGACAGGGGGCACAGATACGCAGTATTTT.

The rearrangement joins TRBV24-1 to TRBJ2-7, with TRBD1 identical over 9 bases. With V trimmed by 3 bases and J by 4 bases, 9 bases remained unmatched. The CDR3 runs to 16 residues. Germline V CDR1 and CDR2: KGHDR, SFDVKD. CDR3: CATSDRTGAPLYEQYF. CDR3 nucleotides: TGTGCCACCAGTGATCGGACAGGGGCCCCCCTTTACGAGCAGTACTTC.

This clone was seen just once. The rearrangement joins TRBV6-5 to TRBJ2-7, with D uncertain. CDR1 and CDR2 from the germline V gene are MNHEY and SVGAGI. V lost 10 bases and J 0 bases, leaving 10 bases between the germline ends. This CDR3 is 12 amino acids long. Written as DNA, the CDR3 is TGTGCCACCGCTATCGGCTCCTACGAGCAGTACTTC. Protein: CATAIGSYEQYF.

The chain combines TRBV13 with TRBJ2-3, with 7 bases identical to TRBD2. The CDR3 spans 16 residues. CDR1 PRHDT and CDR2 FYEKMQ come from the germline V gene (reference sequence). The trim removed 5 bases at V and 2 bases at J, leaving 10 bases unmatched. The CDR3 region is CASSHLGGRDTDTQYF. CDR3 DNA: TGTGCCAGCAGCCACCTCGGCGGGAGAGACACAGATACGCAGTATTTT.

CDR3 DNA: TGTGCCAGCAGGGTGACAGGGTTGAACACTGAAGCTTTCTTT. It is translated as CASRVTGLNTEAFF. This sequence joins TRBV6-5 and TRBJ1-1; 7 bases fit TRBD1. Losses at the gene ends were 6 bases for V and 0 bases for J; bases not matched to a gene: 4. This CDR3 comprises 14 residues. Per the germline V gene, CDR1 is MNHEY and CDR2 is SVGAGI.

As concerns this clone: This same CDR3 is encoded by further DNA sequences in the sample. The genes are TRBV6-5 and TRBJ1-3; tentative D call: TRBD1 (6 bases). Germline loops: CDR1 MNHEY, CDR2 SVGAGI. Trimming took 2 bases from V and 0 from J, leaving 8 bases between them. The CDR3 runs to 15 residues. Here the CDR3 reads CASSYDRSSGNTIYF. CDR3 nucleotide sequence: TGTGCCAGCAGTTACGACAGGAGCTCTGGAAACACCATATATTTT.

In this sample, this clone turned up once. This rearrangement joins TRBV7-2 to TRBJ2-7, with a weak D call TRBD1 (5 bases). This CDR3 has 13 residues. In germline, CDR1 is SGHTA, CDR2 FQGNSA. V dropped 6 bases and J dropped 5 bases, with 14 bases sitting between them. The CDR3 sequence: CASSARVLDEQYF. Here the CDR3 DNA reads TGTGCCAGCAGTGCCAGGGTCTTGGACGAGCAGTACTTC.

As concerns this clone: Other DNA sequences in the sample encode the same CDR3. The chain recombines TRBV9 with TRBJ1-3, with 8 bases that match TRBD1. CDR3 length equals 15 residues. The V gene's germline CDR1 is SGDLS and CDR2 YYNGEE. The V gene end was trimmed by 0 bases and the J gene end by 3 bases; junction bases not matched to a gene: 2. This CDR3 reads CASSVATGGGNTIYF. The CDR3 DNA is TGTGCCAGCAGCGTAGCTACAGGGGGTGGAAACACCATATATTTT.

The J gene is TRBJ2-7, the V gene TRBV7-9, with D possibly TRBD2 on 5 matching bases. This CDR3 spans 15 amino acids. The V gene's germline CDR1 is SEHNR and CDR2 FQNEAQ (reference sequence). V was shortened by 0 bases and J by 1 base, with 10 bases between the two germline ends. CDR3 DNA sequence: TGTGCCAGCAGCTTAGCGAACACTAGGTCCTACGAGCAGTACTTC. Translated, it gives CASSLANTRSYEQYF.

The chain has TRBV15 and TRBJ2-1; 7 bases fit TRBD2. CDR1 is LNHNV and CDR2 is YYDKDF in the germline V gene (reference sequence). J gave up 0 bases and V 5 bases, and 10 bases lay outside the gene matches. The CDR3 contains 17 residues. The CDR3: CATSGGEVAGSYNEQFF. Written as DNA, the CDR3 is TGTGCCACCAGCGGGGGGGAGGTAGCGGGCTCCTACAATGAGCAGTTCTTC.

This clone was seen once. The V call is TRBV28, the J call TRBJ1-1; TRBD1 agrees at 8 bases. V was pared by 7 bases and J by 3 bases, with 13 bases of the junction left unmatched. Germline V gives CDR1 MDHEN, CDR2 SYDVKM. The CDR3 totals 16 residues. The CDR3 spells CASTLWTGTGDTEAFF. CDR3 DNA sequence: TGTGCCAGCACCTTATGGACAGGGACTGGGGACACTGAAGCTTTCTTT.

V is TRBV6-2 or TRBV6-3 and J is TRBJ1-3; D unclear. V lost 3 bases and J 0 bases, leaving 15 bases between the germline ends. CDR1 MNHEY and CDR2 SVGEGT come from the germline V gene. This CDR3 region has 17 residues. The CDR3 reads CASSYSRPPGSGNTIYF. CDR3 bases: TGTGCCAGCAGTTATTCAAGACCACCGGGCTCTGGAAACACCATATATTTT.

V gene TRBV23-1 combines with J gene TRBJ2-2; D remains unclear. TRBV23-1 is sorted into the ORF group, with uncertain function. The CDR3 loop spans 17 amino acids. Trimming left V 0 bases short and J 6 bases short, with 17 bases between. The DNA of the CDR3 is TGCGCCAGCAGTCAATCAGGCCAGCCCGGAAGGGCCGGGGAGCTGTTTTTT. Translating gives CASSQSGQPGRAGELFF.

V is TRBV9 and J is TRBJ1-1; possibly TRBD1 for D (5 bases). The CDR3 contains 15 residues. The germline CDR1 and CDR2 sequences are SGDLS and YYNGEE. Trimming cost V 0 bases and J 7 bases, with 16 bases left between them. CDR3 loop: CASSVAVGEIIEAFF. DNA of the CDR3: TGTGCCAGCAGCGTAGCCGTGGGGGAGATTATTGAAGCTTTCTTT.

The V gene is TRBV5-4, the J gene TRBJ1-2; TRBD1 might be the D (6 bases). Germline values: CDR1 SGHNT, CDR2 YYREEE (reference sequence). The V and J ends lost 2 bases and 8 bases respectively, with 16 bases between them. The CDR3 sequence is 14 residues long. The CDR3 spells CASSFKGEKYGYTF. The DNA for the CDR3 is TGTGCCAGCAGCTTTAAGGGGGAAAAGTACGGCTACACCTTC.

With regard to this clone: At one of its ends the junction is not consistent with the germline gene, which may arise from a read error. The chain recombines TRBV27 with TRBJ2-3, with a tentative D call TRBD2 (5 bases). Per germline, CDR1 MNHEY and CDR2 SMNVEV (reference sequence). The CDR3 length is 18 residues. CDR3 loop: CASSLFSSGRSPTATQYF. CDR3 nucleotides: TGTGCCAGCAGTTTATTTTCCAGCGGTAGATCCCCCACAGCTACGCAGTATTTT.

This chain uses TRBV19 with TRBJ1-5, with 7 bases lining up with TRBD1. Germline V gene lookup returns CDR1 LNHDA and CDR2 SQIVND (reference sequence). V trimming: 5 bases; J trimming: 3 bases; junction bases outside the gene matches: 10. CDR3 length: 16 amino acids. CDR3 amino acids: CASSAPRGQPNQPQHF. In DNA, the CDR3 is TGTGCCAGTAGTGCGCCCCGGGGACAGCCCAATCAGCCCCAGCATTTT.